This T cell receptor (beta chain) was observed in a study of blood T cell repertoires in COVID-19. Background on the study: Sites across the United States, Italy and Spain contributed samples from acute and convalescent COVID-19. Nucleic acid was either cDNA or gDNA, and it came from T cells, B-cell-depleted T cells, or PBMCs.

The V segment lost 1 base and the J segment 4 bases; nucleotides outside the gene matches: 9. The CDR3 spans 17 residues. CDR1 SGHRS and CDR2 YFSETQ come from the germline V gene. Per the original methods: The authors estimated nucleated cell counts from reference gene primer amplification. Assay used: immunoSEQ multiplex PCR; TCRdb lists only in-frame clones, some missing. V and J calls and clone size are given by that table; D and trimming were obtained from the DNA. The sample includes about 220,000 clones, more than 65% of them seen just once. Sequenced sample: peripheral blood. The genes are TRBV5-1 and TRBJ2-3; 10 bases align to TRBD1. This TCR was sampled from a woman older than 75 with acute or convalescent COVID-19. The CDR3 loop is CASSLLWGQGSADTQYF. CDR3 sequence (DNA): TGCGCCAGCAGCTTGCTTTGGGGACAGGGGTCGGCAGATACGCAGTATTTT.